This T cell receptor (beta chain) was profiled in a study of blood T cell repertoires in COVID-19. On the study more broadly: There were acute and convalescent COVID-19 samples, and they came from the United States, Italy and Spain. PBMCs, B-cell-depleted T cells, or T cells were the source of the cDNA or gDNA that made up the material.

The length of the CDR3 is 16 residues. Trimming took 5 bases from V and 3 from J, leaving 16 bases between them. The V gene's germline CDR1 is SEHNR and CDR2 FQNEAQ (reference sequence). Per the study methods: By means of reference gene primer amplification, nucleated cell counts were estimated. TCRdb's table, derived via immunoSEQ multiplex PCR, lists solely in-frame clones and lacks some. V and J calls and clone size are those listed in that table; D and trimming were worked out from the DNA. The table lists 60,000 to 85,000 clones, around 70% of them singletons. J is TRBJ1-4 and V is TRBV7-9; D uncertain. The clonotype originates from a man aged 65 to 79 with acute or convalescent COVID-19. The sample consisted of peripheral blood. CDR3 bases: TGTGCCAGCAGCCTAGGCCGGGGTGCCGCTAATGAAAAACTGTTTTTT. Amino acids: CASSLGRGAANEKLFF.